This T cell receptor beta chain came from a study of blood T cell repertoires in COVID-19. Patients from Seattle were sampled longitudinally, starting during active infection. The germline V gene encodes CDR1 MGHRA and CDR2 YSYEKL. Between the trimmed V and J ends, which lost 5 bases and 2 bases, there was a span of 12 bases. The CDR3 runs 14 residues. The protocol was immunoSEQ multiplex PCR, while the TCRdb copy is restricted to in-frame clones and leaves out a portion. Here the sample spans 45,000 to 70,000 clones, roughly 87% being singletons. The material sequenced was peripheral blood. The receptor comes from an elderly woman with COVID-19, enrolled during active disease. This chain uses TRBV4-1 with TRBJ1-2; D is perhaps TRBD1 (5 bases). CDR3 sequence reads: CASSSRQLNYGYTF. CDR3 nucleotide sequence: TGCGCCAGCAGCAGTCGACAGTTAAACTATGGCTACACCTTC.